The 7 T cell receptor beta chains given below trace back to one sample, sequenced in a study of Ad26.COV2.S vaccination and SARS-CoV-2 variants. Sequencing was performed with immunoSEQ multiplex PCR; in TCRdb, only in-frame clones are kept and a portion is missing. Altogether some 340,000 clones are present, about 82% being singletons, with the ten largest covering 1.9%. The treatment was: about 20 received Ad26.COV2.S at low or high dose, single or two shots; 5 received placebo; per-sample allocation not given. The samples were gathered on day 63 after the first injection of vaccine or placebo. Sequenced here: peripheral blood, sampled in a trial of Ad26.COV2.S vaccine versus placebo. These receptors originate from a person between 18 and 65 years old who received the Ad26.COV2.S COVID-19 vaccine or a placebo.

The chain has TRBV18 and TRBJ2-7; 9 bases fit TRBD1. The CDR3 is made up of 13 amino acids. The germline gives CDR1 KGHSH, CDR2 LQKENI. V was pared by 3 bases and J by 6 bases, with 3 bases of the junction left unmatched. The CDR3 DNA follows: TGTGCCAGCTCACCGGGACAGGGTTTCGAGCAGTACTTC. It yields the protein CASSPGQGFEQYF.

This clone was seen just once. The chain recombines TRBV7-8 with TRBJ2-1; a possible D gene is TRBD1 (6 bases). Germline V gene data show CDR1 as SGHVS and CDR2 as FQNEAQ. The CDR3 is 17 residues long. Trimming removed 4 bases at V and 1 base at J, with 17 bases between. The CDR3 spells CASSSPRGWQSYNEQFF. Written as DNA, the CDR3 is TGTGCCAGCAGCTCCCCCAGGGGATGGCAATCCTACAATGAGCAGTTCTTC.

This sequence joins TRBV11-2 and TRBJ1-2; TRBD1 might be the D (6 bases). CDR1 SGHAT and CDR2 FQNNGV come from the germline V gene. The CDR3 contains 15 residues. V was clipped by 5 bases and J by 6 bases, with 19 bases between them. CDR3 sequence: CASSPKTTGRHGYTF. Written as DNA, the CDR3 is TGTGCCAGCAGCCCTAAGACAACAGGGAGGCATGGCTACACCTTC.

The gene calls are TRBV20-1 and TRBJ1-5, with 9 bases fitting TRBD1. The V gene end was trimmed by 3 bases and the J gene end by 3 bases; junction bases not matched to a gene: 6. This CDR3 is built from 15 residues. Germline lookup yields CDR1 DFQATT and CDR2 SNEGSKA (reference sequence). The DNA of the CDR3 is TGCAGTGCTAGTCCGGGACAGGGTCACAATCAGCCCCAGCATTTT. Amino acid sequence: CSASPGQGHNQPQHF.

The chain couples TRBV23-1 to TRBJ1-3; 11 bases fit TRBD1. TRBV23-1 is given ORF status, its function remaining uncertain. Trimming at V came to 6 bases and at J to 2 bases, leaving 9 bases not matched to a gene. The CDR3 length is 17 residues. The CDR3 protein is CASRPGTGGSPGNTIYF. Here the CDR3 DNA reads TGCGCCAGCAGACCAGGGACAGGGGGTTCGCCTGGAAACACCATATATTTT.

The chain joins TRBV4-3 to TRBJ2-7; D is ambiguous. V lost 1 base and J 0 bases, leaving 10 bases between the germline ends. Germline CDR1 reads LGHNA; CDR2 reads YSLEER. CDR3 length equals 15 residues. This CDR3 is CASSQGITSSYEQYF. CDR3 in DNA: TGCGCCAGCAGCCAAGGGATCACCAGCTCCTACGAGCAGTACTTC.

This clone was observed a single time. The chain combines TRBV5-5 with TRBJ2-2; 7 bases are shared with TRBD1. V shed 3 bases, J shed 0 bases, and the junction held 5 bases outside the gene matches. The CDR3 extends over 16 amino acids. Germline loops: CDR1 SGHKS, CDR2 YYEKEE (reference sequence). CDR3 protein: CASSYGTESNTGELFF. CDR3 bases: TGTGCCAGCAGCTACGGGACAGAATCGAACACCGGGGAGCTGTTTTTT. The full variable domain, in which reference TRBV5-5 and TRBJ2-2 provide the parts outside the CDR3, is DAGVTQSPTHLIKTRGQQVTLRCSPISGHKSVSWYQQVLGQGPQFIFQYYEKEERGRGNFPDRFSARQFPNYSSELNVNALLLGDSALYLCASSYGTESNTGELFFGEGSRLTVL.